Following are 31 T cell receptor beta chains from one sample sequenced in a study of T cell repertoires in cytomegalovirus infection. What these receptors recognize is not known. TCRdb analysed the reads with MiXCR anew, one entry per CDR3 protein. The sample has 450,000 to 600,000 distinct CDR3 sequences, approximately 42% seen once. The input for sequencing was cultured PBMCs, taken from culture after CMV antigen stimulation. Receptors originate from a human donor in good health (CMV status not recorded). Some clones in this sample may be carry-over from other donors' samples.

This clonotype was found a few times. J is TRBJ1-6 and V is TRBV5-1; D is unclear. The CDR3 covers 16 residues. Trimming cost V 5 bases and J 10 bases, with 22 bases left between them. The germline V gene encodes CDR1 SGHRS and CDR2 YFSETQ. The CDR3 region has the DNA TGCGCCAGCAGGCTTCTCGTCGGTAGGGAAGGGTCACCCCTCCACTTT. This encodes CASRLLVGREGSPLHF.

The rearrangement uses TRBV12-3 or TRBV12-4 and TRBJ2-2, with TRBD2 as a possible D gene (6 bases). The length of the CDR3 is 18 residues. The V gene lost 4 bases and the J gene lost 6 bases, with 24 bases spanning the gap. CDR3 sequence (DNA): TGTGCCAGCAGTTCGAGGCGCCTGGGACTCCCCCGGGCCGGGGAGCTGTTTTTT. Translating gives CASSSRRLGLPRAGELFF.

This clonotype was picked up a small number of times. The chain has TRBV28 and TRBJ2-7, with TRBD2 identical over 7 bases. This CDR3 contains 14 residues. With 6 bases clipped from V and 0 bases from J, the junction kept 5 bases outside the gene matches. Germline V gives CDR1 MDHEN, CDR2 SYDVKM. The CDR3 DNA is TGTGCCAGCAGCGCCGGGGGGAACTCCTACGAGCAGTACTTC. It is translated as CASSAGGNSYEQYF. The variable domain in full, completed from reference TRBV28 and TRBJ2-7, reads DVKVTQSSRYLVKRTGEKVFLECVQDMDHENMFWYRQDPGLGLRLIYFSYDVKMKEKGDIPEGYSVSREKKERFSLILESASTNQTSMYLCASSAGGNSYEQYFGPGTRLTVT.

This clonotype has more than one count but fewer than ten. The chain combines TRBV24-1 with TRBJ2-1, with D maybe TRBD2 (5 bases). Germline V gene lookup returns CDR1 KGHDR and CDR2 SFDVKD. This CDR3 has 13 residues. The V end lost 4 bases, the J end lost 7 bases, and 10 bases lay between the germline ends. CDR3 loop: CATSDPPGNEQFF. The CDR3 nucleotides are TGTGCCACCAGTGACCCCCCGGGAAATGAGCAGTTCTTC.

This clonotype was observed a few times. The chain links TRBV6-1 to TRBJ2-5, with TRBD1 as a possible D gene (6 bases). Trimming shortened V by 5 bases and J by 7 bases, and 14 bases separated the two germline ends. Germline V gives CDR1 MNHNS, CDR2 SASEGT. CDR3 length equals 13 residues. The CDR3, as DNA: TGTGCCAGCAGTCCCCAGGGGTACGGGACCCAGTACTTC. Its translation: CASSPQGYGTQYF.

This clonotype has at least ten counts. This chain connects TRBV7-2 to TRBJ2-1; 9 bases align to TRBD2. The CDR3 consists of 15 residues. Germline V gives CDR1 SGHTA, CDR2 FQGNSA. Trimming cost V 1 base and J 6 bases; bases outside gene matches: 4. CDR3 region: CASSLGASGVNEQFF. CDR3 DNA: TGTGCCAGCAGCTTAGGGGCTAGCGGGGTCAATGAGCAGTTCTTC. The full variable domain, rest sourced from reference TRBV7-2 and TRBJ2-1, is GAGVSQSPSNKVTEKGKDVELRCDPISGHTALYWYRQSLGQGLEFLIYFQGNSAPDKSGLPSDRFSAERTGGSVSTLTIQRTQQEDSAVYLCASSLGASGVNEQFFGPGTRLTVL.

V and J are TRBV7-9 and TRBJ2-5; D possibly corresponds to TRBD1 (5 bases). The length of the CDR3 is 16 residues. Germline values: CDR1 SEHNR, CDR2 FQNEAQ (reference sequence). Trimming stripped 3 bases from V and 3 bases from J, with 17 bases between. The CDR3 coding sequence is TGTGCCAGCAGCTTGGCAGGGTCTAGGTGGGAAGAGACCCAGTACTTC. Protein product: CASSLAGSRWEETQYF. Full variable domain (outside the CDR3, taken from reference TRBV7-9 and TRBJ2-5): DTGVSQNPRHKITKRGQNVTFRCDPISEHNRLYWYRQTLGQGPEFLTYFQNEAQLEKSRLLSDRFSAERPKGSFSTLEIQRTEQGDSAMYLCASSLAGSRWEETQYFGPGTRLLVL.

The rearrangement uses TRBV10-3 and TRBJ2-2, with 7 positions matching TRBD1. The CDR3 covers 15 residues. The J segment lost 6 bases and the V segment lost 3 bases, leaving 7 bases of the junction unmatched. Looked up from germline, CDR1 is ENHRY and CDR2 is SYGVKD. The CDR3, as DNA: TGTGCCATCAGTGATCTGAGACAGGGATCCGGGGAGCTGTTTTTT. Translation: CAISDLRQGSGELFF.

This chain joins TRBV10-3 and TRBJ1-5; the D gene is possibly TRBD1 (5 bases). Trimming took off 7 bases at V and 3 bases at J, with 13 bases between the two ends. The CDR3 consists of 14 residues. CDR1 is ENHRY and CDR2 is SYGVKD in the germline V gene. The CDR3 protein is CAIKSAGANQPQHF. The CDR3 bases are TGTGCCATCAAATCGGCCGGGGCCAATCAGCCCCAGCATTTT.

This clonotype has more than one count but fewer than ten. The V gene is TRBV7-6, the J gene TRBJ2-4; D gene uncertain. CDR1 SGHVS and CDR2 FNYEAQ come from the germline V gene. V lost 1 base and J lost 8, with 15 bases in between. This CDR3 is built from 15 residues. The CDR3 DNA follows: TGTGCCAGCAGCTTAGTAGGCGGACCCGATGACATTCAGTACTTC. Its translation is CASSLVGGPDDIQYF.

This clonotype was picked up one time. This chain links TRBV6-1 with TRBJ2-7, with 8 positions matching TRBD1. CDR1 MNHNS and CDR2 SASEGT come from the germline V gene. CDR3 length: 14 amino acids. V was clipped by 7 bases and J by 2 bases; unmatched bases: 7. The CDR3 DNA reads TGTGCCAGCACCAGGGGGCCGCGGACCTACGAGCAGTACTTC. It codes for CASTRGPRTYEQYF.

The gene calls are TRBV7-9 and TRBJ2-7; D call uncertain. Germline V lookup: CDR1 SEHNR, CDR2 FQNEAQ (reference sequence). CDR3 size: 15 residues. Trimming removed 1 base at V and 6 bases at J, with 16 bases between. The CDR3 loop is CASSLVKGRRAEQYF. In DNA, the CDR3 is TGTGCCAGCAGCTTAGTTAAGGGTCGGCGCGCCGAGCAGTACTTC.

This sequence joins TRBV28 and TRBJ2-2; TRBD2 matches at 9 bases. Looked up from germline, CDR1 is MDHEN and CDR2 is SYDVKM. V was clipped by 6 bases and J by 6 bases; unmatched bases: 8. This CDR3 spans 15 amino acids. CDR3 in amino acids: CASRTRGGPAGELFF. CDR3 DNA sequence: TGTGCCAGCAGAACGCGGGGGGGCCCGGCCGGGGAGCTGTTTTTT.

This clonotype was observed at least ten times. The V gene is TRBV7-2, the J gene TRBJ2-1; 13 bases fit TRBD2. CDR1 and CDR2 (germline): SGHTA, FQGNSA. The CDR3 runs 17 residues. V lost 5 bases, J lost 9 bases, and 13 bases stayed unmatched. DNA for the CDR3: TGTGCCAGCAGCCTCCGTACTAGCGGGGGGGTGGGGGGTGAGCAGTTCTTC. Its protein is CASSLRTSGGVGGEQFF.

This clonotype turned up a few times. J is TRBJ2-1 and V is TRBV7-6; 11 positions agree with TRBD2. Looked up from germline, CDR1 is SGHVS and CDR2 is FNYEAQ. This CDR3 region has 17 residues. The ends lost 1 base at V and 1 base at J; junction bases unmatched: 3. The DNA for the CDR3 is TGTGCCAGCAGCTTAGTTGCTAGCGGGGGGTCCTACAATGAGCAGTTCTTC. It codes for CASSLVASGGSYNEQFF.

This clonotype was observed a handful of times. The chain has TRBV7-2 and TRBJ2-1; 11 bases match TRBD2. This CDR3 is 16 amino acids long. The germline V gene has CDR1 SGHTA and CDR2 FQGNSA. The V gene end was trimmed by 4 bases and the J gene end by 8 bases; junction bases not matched to a gene: 10. CDR3 residues: CASSSDTSGSVDEQFF. The CDR3 DNA reads TGTGCCAGCAGCTCCGACACTAGCGGGAGTGTCGATGAGCAGTTCTTC.

This clonotype was observed a few times. For the CDR3, the DNA is TGCGCCAGCAGCCAAACCCCAGGGGATTTCGACGAGCAGTACTTC. It is translated as CASSQTPGDFDEQYF. V and J are TRBV4-3 and TRBJ2-7; maybe TRBD1 (6 bases). The CDR3 is 15 amino acids. Germline V gives CDR1 LGHNA, CDR2 YSLEER. Trimming cost V 2 bases and J 5 bases, with 16 bases left between them.

The genes are TRBV5-4 and TRBJ1-5, with D unclear. CDR1 and CDR2 from the germline V gene are SGHNT and YYREEE (reference sequence). V gave up 4 bases and J gave up 0 bases, with 14 bases separating them. The CDR3 consists of 16 residues. CDR3 loop: CASSKDGAYSNQPQHF. The CDR3 nucleotides are TGTGCCAGCAGCAAGGACGGCGCTTATAGCAATCAGCCCCAGCATTTT.

This chain joins TRBV6-6 and TRBJ1-2; 7 bases fit TRBD1. From germline, CDR1 is MNHNY and CDR2 SVGAGI (reference sequence). This CDR3 has 15 residues. J was trimmed by 2 bases and V by 5 bases; bases with no gene match: 8. CDR3 coding DNA: TGTGCCAGCAGTAACTGGGACAGACCAAACTATGGCTACACCTTC. This encodes CASSNWDRPNYGYTF.

The rearrangement links TRBV20-1 to TRBJ2-7, with TRBD2 matching 8 bases. The CDR3 length is 15 residues. The germline V gene has CDR1 DFQATT and CDR2 SNEGSKA (reference sequence). J gave up 3 bases and V 0 bases, and 7 bases lay outside the gene matches. CDR3 protein: CSARDLQREIYEQYF. The CDR3 DNA reads as TGCAGTGCTAGAGATCTCCAGCGGGAGATCTACGAGCAGTACTTC.

The V and J genes are TRBV29-1 and TRBJ2-7; 8 bases fit TRBD1. The V gene end was trimmed by 0 bases and the J gene end by 3 bases; junction bases not matched to a gene: 1. Germline CDR1 is SQVTM and CDR2 is ANQGSEA. The CDR3 loop spans 13 amino acids. The CDR3 sequence: CSVEDGQGYEQYF. CDR3 DNA: TGCAGCGTTGAAGACGGACAGGGCTACGAGCAGTACTTC.

A single count supports this clonotype. The chain is built from TRBV6-2 or TRBV6-3 and TRBJ2-7; TRBD2 agrees at 14 bases. The CDR3 is 14 amino acids. Per the germline V gene, CDR1 is MNHEY and CDR2 is SVGEGT. J was trimmed by 4 bases and V by 7 bases; bases with no gene match: 3. As DNA, the CDR3 is TGTGCCAGCACCCGACTAGCGGGAGGGTACGAGCAGTACTTC. Its protein is CASTRLAGGYEQYF.

The J gene is TRBJ2-3, the V gene TRBV7-2; D uncertain. Deletions cut 2 bases from V and 0 bases from J, with 9 bases between. The CDR3 contains 15 residues. In germline, CDR1 is SGHTA, CDR2 FQGNSA. In DNA, the CDR3 is TGTGCCAGCAGCTTATTGTTTGCGAGCACAGATACGCAGTATTTT. Protein: CASSLLFASTDTQYF.

The table lists this clonotype with a few counts. The chain couples TRBV6-5 to TRBJ1-4; the match to TRBD1 covers 10 bases. V lost 0 bases and J lost 0; bases outside the gene matches: 1. The CDR3 is made up of 17 amino acids. Germline CDR1 MNHEY, CDR2 SVGAGI. CDR3 residues: CASSYSGTGATNEKLFF. Here the CDR3 DNA reads TGTGCCAGCAGTTACTCCGGGACAGGGGCAACTAATGAAAAACTGTTTTTT.

This clonotype was seen at least ten times. The chain joins TRBV7-2 to TRBJ2-7; 11 bases line up with TRBD2. The germline V gene has CDR1 SGHTA and CDR2 FQGNSA. This CDR3 is 15 amino acids long. After removal of 3 bases from V and 4 bases from J, the junction contained 5 bases not matched to a gene. CDR3 loop: CASSFRLAGGYEQYF. Written as DNA, the CDR3 is TGTGCCAGCAGCTTTCGGCTAGCGGGGGGATACGAGCAGTACTTC.

This chain uses TRBV20-1 with TRBJ2-1; D is uncertain. V shed 1 base and J shed 4 bases, with 2 bases lying between them. The CDR3 length is 11 residues. Germline V gene data show CDR1 as DFQATT and CDR2 as SNEGSKA (reference sequence). CDR3 loop: CSARGYNEQFF. The CDR3 DNA reads as TGCAGTGCTAGAGGGTACAATGAGCAGTTCTTC.

This sequence joins TRBV12-5 and TRBJ1-1; maybe TRBD1 (6 bases). Trimming shortened V by 2 bases and J by 4 bases, and 8 bases separated the two germline ends. The CDR3 totals 13 residues. Germline V gene sequence: CDR1 LGHNT, CDR2 FRNRAP. The CDR3 nucleotides are TGTGCTAGTGGTTTGCAAGGGGGCACTGAAGCTTTCTTT. This translates into CASGLQGGTEAFF.

This clonotype was observed a few times. The V and J genes are TRBV11-2 and TRBJ1-2; perhaps TRBD1 as D (5 bases). Germline CDR1 SGHAT, CDR2 FQNNGV. V gave up 6 bases and J gave up 4 bases, with 18 bases separating them. CDR3 length: 15 residues. CDR3 sequence: CASSPVGVGTYGYTF. In nucleotides, the CDR3 is TGTGCCAGCAGTCCCGTAGGGGTAGGGACCTATGGCTACACCTTC.

A single count supports this clonotype. The chain has TRBV11-3 and TRBJ2-7; 7 bases match TRBD1. The J segment lost 4 bases and the V segment lost 4 bases, leaving 4 bases of the junction unmatched. The CDR3 contains 13 residues. Germline assignment: CDR1 SGHNT and CDR2 YENEEA. The CDR3 region has the DNA TGTGCCAGCAGCTCGGGACAGAATTACGAGCAGTACTTC. This sequence encodes CASSSGQNYEQYF.

There are a few counts of this clonotype. The gene calls are TRBV6-2 or TRBV6-3 and TRBJ1-2; D call uncertain. Germline V lookup: CDR1 MNHEY, CDR2 SVGEGT. This CDR3 is built from 13 residues. The V and J ends lost 4 bases and 1 base respectively, with 7 bases between them. The CDR3 is CASSSTINYGYTF. The CDR3 bases are TGTGCCAGCAGTTCCACCATTAACTATGGCTACACCTTC.

This clonotype has just a few counts. This chain uses TRBV7-2 with TRBJ1-5; the D gene is possibly TRBD1 (5 bases). Trimming took off 5 bases at V and 2 bases at J, with 16 bases between the two ends. The CDR3 is made up of 16 amino acids. The germline V gene has CDR1 SGHTA and CDR2 FQGNSA. The CDR3 sequence: CASSHRDLGGNQPQHF. In nucleotides, the CDR3 is TGTGCCAGCAGCCACCGGGACCTAGGCGGCAATCAGCCCCAGCATTTT.